This passage covers 23 T cell receptor beta chains from one sample sequenced in a study of shared clonotypes between healthy human individuals. Clones were read by immunoSEQ multiplex PCR, and TCRdb kept only the in-frame ones, dropping some. The sample has about 1.5 million clones, roughly 97% seen once. The sequenced sample was naive CD4+ T cells sorted from blood. Subset denoted: CD45RA+ positively selected. These TCRs come from a man aged 25-40 years in good health.

CDR3 DNA sequence: TGTGCCACCAGCAGAGCTGGCGGGCCCCAGCATTTT. The encoded protein is CATSRAGGPQHF. The chain employs TRBV15 and TRBJ1-5, with D unclear. This CDR3 is 12 amino acids long. Germline V gene sequence: CDR1 LNHNV, CDR2 YYDKDF (reference sequence). V was shortened by 1 base and J by 9 bases, with 7 bases between the two germline ends. The full variable domain, its missing parts supplied by reference TRBV15 and TRBJ1-5, is DAMVIQNPRYQVTQFGKPVTLSCSQTLNHNVMYWYQQKSSQAPKLLFHYYDKDFNNEADTPDNFQSRRPNTSFCFLDIRSPGLGDTAMYLCATSRAGGPQHFGDGTRLSIL.

V is TRBV28 and J is TRBJ2-7; D is ambiguous. This CDR3 is built from 15 residues. Trimming shortened V by 5 bases and J by 0 bases, and 14 bases separated the two germline ends. Germline V CDR1 and CDR2: MDHEN, SYDVKM. CDR3 bases: TGTGCCAGCAGTATGTCTAGTGTGAGCTCCTACGAGCAGTACTTC. Its translation is CASSMSSVSSYEQYF.

The chain is built from TRBV6-5 and TRBJ2-3; D not certain. CDR3 length equals 12 residues. V lost 0 bases, J lost 6 bases, and 4 bases lay in between. CDR1 is MNHEY, CDR2 SVGAGI, per germline. The CDR3 reads CASSYSKDTQYF. The CDR3 DNA sequence: TGTGCCAGCAGTTACTCCAAGGATACGCAGTATTTT.

This clone was counted between two and nine times. CDR3 nucleotides: TGTGCCACCGTCCCGGGACAGGGAGGGGGACACTATGGCTACACCTTC. Amino acids: CATVPGQGGGHYGYTF. The chain couples TRBV19 to TRBJ1-2, with TRBD1 identical over 9 bases. V was clipped by 10 bases and J by 3 bases; unmatched bases: 15. The CDR3 extends over 16 amino acids. Germline CDR1 reads LNHDA; CDR2 reads SQIVND (reference sequence).

The chain couples TRBV9 to TRBJ2-3, with D maybe TRBD2 (6 bases). This CDR3 is 17 amino acids long. Deletions cut 3 bases from V and 0 bases from J, with 17 bases between. CDR1 and CDR2 (germline): SGDLS, YYNGEE. The CDR3 DNA reads as TGTGCCAGCAGCGGGGGGGTGAGCGGATATAGCACAGATACGCAGTATTTT. Translation gives CASSGGVSGYSTDTQYF.

The chain combines TRBV2 with TRBJ1-2, with TRBD1 as a possible D gene (5 bases). From germline, CDR1 is SNHLY and CDR2 FYNNEI. Between the trimmed V and J ends, which lost 3 bases and 8 bases, there was a span of 10 bases. The CDR3 covers 12 residues. DNA for the CDR3: TGTGCCAGCAGTGACTGGGGCGCGGGCTACACCTTC. Its translation is CASSDWGAGYTF.

This chain links TRBV14 with TRBJ2-1; 8 bases are shared with TRBD1. This CDR3 spans 13 amino acids. Trimming at V came to 5 bases and at J to 7 bases, leaving 4 bases not matched to a gene. The germline gives CDR1 SGHDN, CDR2 FVKESK. CDR3 region: CASSRQGLNEQFF. The CDR3 DNA is TGTGCCAGCAGCAGACAGGGGCTGAATGAGCAGTTCTTC.

V is TRBV19 and J is TRBJ2-1; D remains ambiguous. The V gene lost 4 bases and the J gene lost 12 bases, with 16 bases spanning the gap. The CDR3 loop spans 13 amino acids. Germline loops: CDR1 LNHDA, CDR2 SQIVND (reference sequence). The CDR3 spells CASSTPGRSGQFF. The DNA of the CDR3 is TGTGCCAGTAGTACACCGGGCCGCTCTGGGCAGTTCTTC.

The chain employs TRBV29-1 and TRBJ2-1; 8 nucleotides align to TRBD2. With 3 bases clipped from V and 7 bases from J, the junction kept 5 bases outside the gene matches. This CDR3 is built from 13 residues. Germline V CDR1 and CDR2: SQVTM, ANQGSEA. The CDR3 DNA reads TGCAGCGTTGATGGGTCGGGAGGGAATGAGCAGTTCTTC. It encodes CSVDGSGGNEQFF.

V is TRBV14 and J is TRBJ2-2; D is perhaps TRBD2 (5 bases). CDR3 length equals 15 residues. The germline CDR1 and CDR2 sequences are SGHDN and FVKESK. Trimming took 6 bases from V and 3 from J, leaving 14 bases between them. The CDR3 sequence: CASRARLGDTGELFF. The DNA for the CDR3 is TGTGCCAGCAGAGCGAGGTTGGGAGACACCGGGGAGCTGTTTTTT. The full variable domain, rest sourced from reference TRBV14 and TRBJ2-2, is EAGVTQFPSHSVIEKGQTVTLRCDPISGHDNLYWYRRVMGKEIKFLLHFVKESKQDESGMPNNRFLAERTGGTYSTLKVQPAELEDSGVYFCASRARLGDTGELFFGEGSRLTVL.

The chain links TRBV7-2 to TRBJ2-3; D remains ambiguous. The V gene lost 1 base and the J gene lost 14 bases, with 1 base spanning the gap. The CDR3 has 8 amino acids. The germline gives CDR1 SGHTA, CDR2 FQGNSA. CDR3: CASSLGYF. The DNA of the CDR3 is TGTGCCAGCAGCTTAGGGTATTTT.

The chain couples TRBV28 to TRBJ2-1; D not certain. Trimming pared 8 bases from V and 0 bases from J, leaving 8 bases between. The CDR3 is 13 amino acids. Per germline, CDR1 MDHEN and CDR2 SYDVKM. CDR3 in amino acids: CASCKYSYNEQFF. CDR3 nucleotides: TGTGCCAGCTGCAAGTACTCCTACAATGAGCAGTTCTTC.

The chain joins TRBV10-1 to TRBJ1-1, with a tentative D call TRBD1 (5 bases). CDR1 WNHNN and CDR2 SYGVQD come from the germline V gene (reference sequence). The CDR3 runs 13 residues. The V and J ends lost 4 bases and 0 bases respectively, with 6 bases between them. The CDR3 bases are TGCGCCAGCAGTGGACAGTTGAACACTGAAGCTTTCTTT. This gives the protein CASSGQLNTEAFF.

The V gene is TRBV28, the J gene TRBJ1-5; D possibly corresponds to TRBD1 (5 bases). The CDR3 runs to 16 residues. CDR1 and CDR2 from the germline V gene are MDHEN and SYDVKM. Deletions cut 1 base from V and 6 bases from J, with 16 bases between. In DNA, the CDR3 is TGTGCCAGCAGTTTATTAGGAGGGGCGCGGGTTCAGCCCCAGCATTTT. It codes for CASSLLGGARVQPQHF.

J is TRBJ2-7 and V is TRBV2; 8 positions agree with TRBD1. Germline values: CDR1 SNHLY, CDR2 FYNNEI. CDR3 length: 15 amino acids. Trimming took 5 bases from V and 4 from J; bases not matched to a gene: 10. The CDR3 DNA follows: TGTGCCAGCAGTCGTGGGACAGGCCAGGGATACGAGCAGTACTTC. It encodes CASSRGTGQGYEQYF.

The chain recombines TRBV5-6 with TRBJ2-4, with D tentatively TRBD1 (6 bases). This CDR3 region has 15 residues. V shed 3 bases and J shed 0 bases, with 10 bases lying between them. Germline V lookup: CDR1 SGHDT, CDR2 YYEEEE. The CDR3 here is CASSWRTEAKNIQYF. The CDR3 nucleotides are TGTGCCAGCAGCTGGAGGACAGAAGCCAAAAACATTCAGTACTTC.

The chain employs TRBV28 and TRBJ1-4; TRBD1 matches 7 bases. After removal of 7 bases from V and 2 bases from J, the junction contained 7 bases not matched to a gene. This CDR3 is 15 amino acids long. CDR1 and CDR2 (germline): MDHEN, SYDVKM. Here the CDR3 reads CASIARTGTNEKLFF. Written as DNA, the CDR3 is TGTGCCAGCATCGCCCGGACAGGCACTAATGAAAAACTGTTTTTT.

The chain joins TRBV2 to TRBJ2-2; 7 nucleotides line up with TRBD1. This CDR3 region has 15 residues. Germline V gene sequence: CDR1 SNHLY, CDR2 FYNNEI. J gave up 5 bases and V 2 bases, and 5 bases lay outside the gene matches. The CDR3 nucleotides read TGTGCCAGCAGTGAAAGGACAGGTGGGACCGGGGAGCTGTTTTTT. This sequence encodes CASSERTGGTGELFF.

Remarks on this clone: The sample holds other DNA sequences that translate to the same CDR3. The genes are TRBV6-6 and TRBJ2-5; D is undetermined. V lost 0 bases, J lost 5 bases, and 4 bases lay in between. The germline gives CDR1 MNHNY, CDR2 SVGAGI (reference sequence). This CDR3 has 12 amino acids. The CDR3 nucleotides are TGTGCCAGCAGTTACTCACGTGAGACCCAGTACTTC. Its protein product is CASSYSRETQYF.

J is TRBJ2-3 and V is TRBV19; 8 bases align to TRBD2. Germline loops: CDR1 LNHDA, CDR2 SQIVND (reference sequence). The CDR3 loop spans 15 amino acids. Germline trimming cut 5 bases from V and 3 bases from J; bases unmatched to any gene: 7. DNA of the CDR3: TGTGCCAGTAGTCCTCCGGGACTAGGGACAGATACGCAGTATTTT. This sequence encodes CASSPPGLGTDTQYF.

The rearrangement links TRBV30 to TRBJ2-3; the D gene is possibly TRBD1 (5 bases). The germline V gene encodes CDR1 GTSNPN and CDR2 SVGIG (reference sequence). CDR3 length equals 15 residues. The V and J ends lost 0 bases and 2 bases respectively, with 12 bases between them. In DNA, the CDR3 is TGTGCCTGGAGTGTACAGGTTCTCCCCACAGATACGCAGTATTTT. As protein: CAWSVQVLPTDTQYF.

This clone appeared a few times. V is TRBV28 and J is TRBJ2-3, with D hard to call. Trimming took off 5 bases at V and 0 bases at J, with 6 bases between the two ends. Germline V gene data show CDR1 as MDHEN and CDR2 as SYDVKM. The CDR3 totals 13 residues. Here the CDR3 reads CASSTQSTDTQYF. CDR3 DNA: TGTGCCAGCAGTACACAAAGCACAGATACGCAGTATTTT.

The chain couples TRBV5-1 to TRBJ2-7; 11 nucleotides match TRBD2. The CDR3 spans 17 residues. The junction had 8 bases not matched to a gene; V was cut back by 2 bases and J by 1 base. Germline V CDR1 and CDR2: SGHRS, YFSETQ. Written as DNA, the CDR3 is TGCGCCAGCAGCTTCGGCCTAGCGGGAGGCCTTTCCTACGAGCAGTACTTC. This gives the protein CASSFGLAGGLSYEQYF.